A selection of T cell receptor beta chains follows, all from one sample in a study of T cell repertoires in cytomegalovirus infection. These receptors are not linked to any known antigen. TCRdb ran MiXCR on the reads and lists one entry per CDR3 protein. The sample shows fewer than 850,000 distinct CDR3 sequences, about 27% of them seen only once. The starting material was cultured CD8+ T cells from PBMCs, obtained from culture after CMV antigen stimulation. Receptor source: a human donor in good health (CMV status not recorded). Some clones in this sample may be carry-over from other donors' samples. Each CDR3 is given with its conserved first and last residue.

cdr3_aa: CASSLGKIFEQFF; cdr3_length: 13; j_call: TRBJ2-1; v_call: TRBV7-9
cdr3_aa: CASSFGTVYGYTF; cdr3_length: 13; j_call: TRBJ1-2; v_call: TRBV7-2
cdr3_aa: CASTSTGGAKTQYF; cdr3_length: 14; j_call: TRBJ2-5; v_call: TRBV7-6
cdr3_aa: CASSYDRESTDTQYF; cdr3_length: 15; j_call: TRBJ2-3; v_call: TRBV6-5
cdr3_aa: CATSRRNPQGTYEQYF; cdr3_length: 16; j_call: TRBJ2-7; v_call: TRBV15
cdr3_aa: CASSRGAADYTF; cdr3_length: 12; j_call: TRBJ1-2; v_call: TRBV14
cdr3_aa: CASSSDRPQGEGTTQYF; cdr3_length: 17; j_call: TRBJ2-3; v_call: TRBV27
cdr3_aa: CASGLWTGDQETQYF; cdr3_length: 15; j_call: TRBJ2-5; v_call: TRBV12-5
cdr3_aa: CASSSFYNEQFF; cdr3_length: 12; j_call: TRBJ2-1; v_call: TRBV14
cdr3_aa: CASRSAFRTVSYNEQFF; cdr3_length: 17; j_call: TRBJ2-1; v_call: TRBV28
cdr3_aa: CASSLEGRGNEAFF; cdr3_length: 14; j_call: TRBJ1-1; v_call: TRBV5-1
cdr3_aa: CASSRPGTGSPNYGYTF; cdr3_length: 17; j_call: TRBJ1-2; v_call: TRBV6-5
cdr3_aa: CASSPRGGLNEQFF; cdr3_length: 14; j_call: TRBJ2-1; v_call: TRBV4-1
cdr3_aa: CASSRPWTGKDYTEAFF; cdr3_length: 17; j_call: TRBJ1-1; v_call: TRBV28
cdr3_aa: CASSSLGRANEKLFF; cdr3_length: 15; j_call: TRBJ1-4; v_call: TRBV4-1
cdr3_aa: CASSPSTPSNYGYTF; cdr3_length: 15; j_call: TRBJ1-2; v_call: TRBV7-8
cdr3_aa: CASSLDQGSWAGGYTF; cdr3_length: 16; j_call: TRBJ1-2; v_call: TRBV13
cdr3_aa: CASSIRPGLATTGELFF; cdr3_length: 17; j_call: TRBJ2-2; v_call: TRBV27
cdr3_aa: CASSSTGSTNEKLFF; cdr3_length: 15; j_call: TRBJ1-4; v_call: TRBV7-9
cdr3_aa: CASRKTSGGNNEQFF; cdr3_length: 15; j_call: TRBJ2-1; v_call: TRBV7-9
cdr3_aa: CANSLRYTDTQYF; cdr3_length: 13; j_call: TRBJ2-3; v_call: TRBV7-8
cdr3_aa: CASSLSFDLRDTQYF; cdr3_length: 15; j_call: TRBJ2-3; v_call: TRBV27
cdr3_aa: CASSPERGQGIYNEQFF; cdr3_length: 17; j_call: TRBJ2-1; v_call: TRBV27
cdr3_aa: CASSYDRGMDTEAFF; cdr3_length: 15; j_call: TRBJ1-1; v_call: TRBV6-2/TRBV6-3
cdr3_aa: CATNRGAGADTQYF; cdr3_length: 14; j_call: TRBJ2-3; v_call: TRBV27
cdr3_aa: CASSPPDGTYTDTQYF; cdr3_length: 16; j_call: TRBJ2-3; v_call: TRBV5-4
cdr3_aa: CASSYFRDSALGYTF; cdr3_length: 15; j_call: TRBJ1-2; v_call: TRBV6-2/TRBV6-3
cdr3_aa: CASSFKRGWTDTQYF; cdr3_length: 15; j_call: TRBJ2-3; v_call: TRBV7-2
cdr3_aa: CASSLGPSQDSYNEQFF; cdr3_length: 17; j_call: TRBJ2-1; v_call: TRBV12-3/TRBV12-4
cdr3_aa: CASSEFWGQADTQYF; cdr3_length: 15; j_call: TRBJ2-3; v_call: TRBV25-1
cdr3_aa: CASSSDRRADTQYF; cdr3_length: 14; j_call: TRBJ2-3; v_call: TRBV6-1
cdr3_aa: CASRPRGGQATLDTF; cdr3_length: 15; j_call: TRBJ1-2; v_call: TRBV19
cdr3_aa: CASSQAGGANTGELFF; cdr3_length: 16; j_call: TRBJ2-2; v_call: TRBV14
cdr3_aa: CASSYSKRRGNYGYTF; cdr3_length: 16; j_call: TRBJ1-2; v_call: TRBV6-2/TRBV6-3
cdr3_aa: CASSEFIVEANSPLHF; cdr3_length: 16; j_call: TRBJ1-6; v_call: TRBV19
cdr3_aa: CASSQDLTGTNTGELFF; cdr3_length: 17; j_call: TRBJ2-2; v_call: TRBV4-3
cdr3_aa: CSALAGNEQFF; cdr3_length: 11; j_call: TRBJ2-1; v_call: TRBV20-1
cdr3_aa: CASSLSTTGQILGQPQHF; cdr3_length: 18; j_call: TRBJ1-5; v_call: TRBV27
cdr3_aa: CSAASWGSPLHF; cdr3_length: 12; j_call: TRBJ1-6; v_call: TRBV20-1
cdr3_aa: CASTPAGGTNTQYF; cdr3_length: 14; j_call: TRBJ2-3; v_call: TRBV11-1
cdr3_aa: CASSYSGDSGTTTDEQFF; cdr3_length: 18; j_call: TRBJ2-1; v_call: TRBV6-6
cdr3_aa: CASSQEPPGAKNIQYF; cdr3_length: 16; j_call: TRBJ2-4; v_call: TRBV14
cdr3_aa: CASSINLGGTTEAFF; cdr3_length: 15; j_call: TRBJ1-1; v_call: TRBV19
cdr3_aa: CASSFTGIYGYTF; cdr3_length: 13; j_call: TRBJ1-2; v_call: TRBV7-8